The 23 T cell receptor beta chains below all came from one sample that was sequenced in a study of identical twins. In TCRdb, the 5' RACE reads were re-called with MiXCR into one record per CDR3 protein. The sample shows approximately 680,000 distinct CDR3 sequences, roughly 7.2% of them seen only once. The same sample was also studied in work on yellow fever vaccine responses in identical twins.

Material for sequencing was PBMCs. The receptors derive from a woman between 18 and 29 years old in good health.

The CDR3 loop reads CASSTQGDLTEAFF. The DNA for the CDR3 is TGTGCCAGCAGCACACAAGGGGATCTCACTGAAGCTTTCTTT. The gene calls are TRBV11-2 and TRBJ1-1, with TRBD1 as a possible D gene (5 bases). The germline V gene encodes CDR1 SGHAT and CDR2 FQNNGV. The V gene lost 5 bases and the J gene lost 4 bases, with 14 bases spanning the gap. The CDR3 is made up of 14 amino acids.

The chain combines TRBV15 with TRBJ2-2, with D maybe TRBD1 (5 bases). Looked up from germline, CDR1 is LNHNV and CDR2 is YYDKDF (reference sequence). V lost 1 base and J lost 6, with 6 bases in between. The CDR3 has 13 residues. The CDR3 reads CATSRAGPGELFF. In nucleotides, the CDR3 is TGTGCCACCAGCAGAGCAGGGCCCGGGGAGCTGTTTTTT.

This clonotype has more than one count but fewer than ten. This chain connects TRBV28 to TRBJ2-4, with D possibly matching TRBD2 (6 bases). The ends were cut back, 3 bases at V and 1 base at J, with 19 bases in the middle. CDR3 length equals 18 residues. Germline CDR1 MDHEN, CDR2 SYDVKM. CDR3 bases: TGTGCCAGCAGTTTCTCGGGAGCGGGCCGAGGGGCCAAAAACATTCAGTACTTC. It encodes CASSFSGAGRGAKNIQYF.

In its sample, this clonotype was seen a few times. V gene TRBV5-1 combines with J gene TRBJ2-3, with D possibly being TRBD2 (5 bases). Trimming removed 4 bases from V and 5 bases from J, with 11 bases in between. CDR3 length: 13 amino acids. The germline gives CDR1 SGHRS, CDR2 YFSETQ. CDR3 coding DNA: TGCGCCAGCAGCCCGTCGGGAAAAGATACGCAGTATTTT. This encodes CASSPSGKDTQYF.

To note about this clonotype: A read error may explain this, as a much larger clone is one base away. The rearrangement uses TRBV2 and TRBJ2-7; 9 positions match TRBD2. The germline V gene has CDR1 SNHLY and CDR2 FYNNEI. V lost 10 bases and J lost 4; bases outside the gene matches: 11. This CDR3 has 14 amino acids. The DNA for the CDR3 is TGTGCCACCACACTCGGTAGCGGGAGATACGAGCAGTACTTC. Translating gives CATTLGSGRYEQYF.

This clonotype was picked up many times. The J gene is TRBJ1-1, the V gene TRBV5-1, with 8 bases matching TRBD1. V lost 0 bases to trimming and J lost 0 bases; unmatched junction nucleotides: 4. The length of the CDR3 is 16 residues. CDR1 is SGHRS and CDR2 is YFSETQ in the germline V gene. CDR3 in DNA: TGCGCCAGCAGCTTGGGAGACAGGGGCCTGAACACTGAAGCTTTCTTT. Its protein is CASSLGDRGLNTEAFF. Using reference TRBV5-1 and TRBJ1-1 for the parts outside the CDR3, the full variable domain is KAGVTQTPRYLIKTRGQQVTLSCSPISGHRSVSWYQQTPGQGLQFLFEYFSETQRNKGNFPGRFSGRQFSNSRSEMNVSTLELGDSALYLCASSLGDRGLNTEAFFGQGTRLTVV.

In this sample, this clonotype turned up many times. The CDR3 nucleotides are TGCAGCGTTGAAAAAGGAGCGGGAGAGGGCAATGAGCAGTTCTTC. It yields the protein CSVEKGAGEGNEQFF. The chain recombines TRBV29-1 with TRBJ2-1; 8 nucleotides line up with TRBD2. The CDR3 is 15 residues long. V lost 2 bases to trimming and J lost 6 bases; unmatched junction nucleotides: 9. Germline lookup yields CDR1 SQVTM and CDR2 ANQGSEA.

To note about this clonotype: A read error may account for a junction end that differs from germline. DNA for the CDR3: TGTGCCTGCAGCCAAGATTTGGTAGCGGGGGGACTAACAGATACGCAGTATTTT. Protein product: CACSQDLVAGGLTDTQYF. The chain couples TRBV3-1 to TRBJ2-3, with 10 nucleotides matching TRBD2. The V gene's germline CDR1 is LGHDT and CDR2 YNNKEL (reference sequence). This CDR3 is built from 18 residues.

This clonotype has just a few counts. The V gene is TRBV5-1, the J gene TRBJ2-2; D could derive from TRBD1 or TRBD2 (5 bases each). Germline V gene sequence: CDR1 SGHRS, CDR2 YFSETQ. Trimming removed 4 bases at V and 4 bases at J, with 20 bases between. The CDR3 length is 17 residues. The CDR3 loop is CASSPDTGTRGTGELFF. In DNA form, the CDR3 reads TGCGCCAGCAGCCCGGACACGGGGACCCGGGGCACCGGGGAGCTGTTTTTT. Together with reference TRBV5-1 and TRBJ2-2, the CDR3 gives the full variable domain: KAGVTQTPRYLIKTRGQQVTLSCSPISGHRSVSWYQQTPGQGLQFLFEYFSETQRNKGNFPGRFSGRQFSNSRSEMNVSTLELGDSALYLCASSPDTGTRGTGELFFGEGSRLTVL.

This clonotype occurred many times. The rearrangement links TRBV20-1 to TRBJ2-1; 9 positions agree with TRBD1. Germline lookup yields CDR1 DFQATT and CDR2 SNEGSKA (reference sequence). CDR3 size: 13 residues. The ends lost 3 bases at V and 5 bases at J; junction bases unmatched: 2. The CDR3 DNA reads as TGCAGTGCTAGGGGACAGGGAGACAATGAGCAGTTCTTC. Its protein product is CSARGQGDNEQFF.

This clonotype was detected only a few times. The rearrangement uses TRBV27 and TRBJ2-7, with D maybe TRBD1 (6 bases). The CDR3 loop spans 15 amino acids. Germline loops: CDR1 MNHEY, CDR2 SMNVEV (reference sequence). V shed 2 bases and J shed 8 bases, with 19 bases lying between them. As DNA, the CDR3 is TGTGCCAGCAGTTTAGTGTCGGGTTCAGGGGTTAAGCAGTACGTC. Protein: CASSLVSGSGVKQYV.

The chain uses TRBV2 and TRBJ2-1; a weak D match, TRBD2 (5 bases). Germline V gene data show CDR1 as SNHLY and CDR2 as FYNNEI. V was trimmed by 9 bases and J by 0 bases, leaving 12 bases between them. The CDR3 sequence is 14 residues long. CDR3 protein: CARVGRDSYNEQFF. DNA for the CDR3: TGTGCCAGGGTTGGACGGGACTCCTACAATGAGCAGTTCTTC.

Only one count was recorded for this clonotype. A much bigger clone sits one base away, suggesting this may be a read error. The CDR3 protein is CSAKTSGARESQYF. CDR3 DNA sequence: TGCAGCGCTAAAACTAGCGGGGCTCGGGAGTCCCAGTACTTC. The rearrangement uses TRBV29-1 and TRBJ2-5; 10 bases agree with TRBD2. There are 14 residues in the CDR3. V lost 7 bases to trimming and J lost 9 bases; unmatched junction nucleotides: 14. Germline V gene sequence: CDR1 SQVTM, CDR2 ANQGSEA.

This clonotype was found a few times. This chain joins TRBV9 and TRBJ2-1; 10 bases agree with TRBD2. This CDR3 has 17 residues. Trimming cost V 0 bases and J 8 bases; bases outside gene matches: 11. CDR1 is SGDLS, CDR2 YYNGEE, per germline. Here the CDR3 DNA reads TGTGCCAGCAGCGTAGTACCTAGCGGGAGTGTAGGGCATGAGCAGTTCTTC. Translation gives CASSVVPSGSVGHEQFF.

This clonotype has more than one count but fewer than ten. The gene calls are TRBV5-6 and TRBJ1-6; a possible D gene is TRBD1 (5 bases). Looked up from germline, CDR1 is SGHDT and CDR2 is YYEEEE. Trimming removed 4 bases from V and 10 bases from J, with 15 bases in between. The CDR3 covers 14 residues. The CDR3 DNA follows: TGTGCCAGCAGCCCGTGGGGCGGGAGGTCACCCCTCCACTTT. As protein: CASSPWGGRSPLHF.

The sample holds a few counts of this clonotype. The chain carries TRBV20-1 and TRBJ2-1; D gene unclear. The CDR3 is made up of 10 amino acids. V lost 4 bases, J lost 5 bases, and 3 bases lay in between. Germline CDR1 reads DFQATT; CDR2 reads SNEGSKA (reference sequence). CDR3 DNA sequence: TGCAGTGCTACCAACAATGAGCAGTTCTTC. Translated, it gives CSATNNEQFF.

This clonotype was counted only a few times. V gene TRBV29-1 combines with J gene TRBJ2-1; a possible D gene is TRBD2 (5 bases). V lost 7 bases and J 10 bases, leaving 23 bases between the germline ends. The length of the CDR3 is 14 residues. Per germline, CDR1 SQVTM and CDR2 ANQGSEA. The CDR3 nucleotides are TGCAGCGCCTCCCGAGCGGCGCCTGGCTGGGAGCAGTTCTTC. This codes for CSASRAAPGWEQFF.

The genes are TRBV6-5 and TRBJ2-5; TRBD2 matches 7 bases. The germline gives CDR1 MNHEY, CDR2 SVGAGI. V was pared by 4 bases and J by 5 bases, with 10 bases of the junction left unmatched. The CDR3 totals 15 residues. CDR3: CASSSAGGSSETQYF. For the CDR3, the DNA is TGTGCCAGCAGTTCCGCCGGGGGGAGCAGTGAGACCCAGTACTTC.

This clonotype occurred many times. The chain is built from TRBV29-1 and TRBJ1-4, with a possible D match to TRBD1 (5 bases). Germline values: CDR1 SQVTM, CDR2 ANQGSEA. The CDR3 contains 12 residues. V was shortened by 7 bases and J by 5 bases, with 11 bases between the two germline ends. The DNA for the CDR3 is TGCAGCGCACAGGTGCCGAATGAAAAACTGTTTTTT. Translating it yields CSAQVPNEKLFF.

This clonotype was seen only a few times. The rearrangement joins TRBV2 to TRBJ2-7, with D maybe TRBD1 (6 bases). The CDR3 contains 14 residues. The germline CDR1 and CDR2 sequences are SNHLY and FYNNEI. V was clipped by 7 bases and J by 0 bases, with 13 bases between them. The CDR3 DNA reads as TGTGCCAGCACCGAACAGGGATCCTCCTACGAGCAGTACGTC. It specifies CASTEQGSSYEQYV.

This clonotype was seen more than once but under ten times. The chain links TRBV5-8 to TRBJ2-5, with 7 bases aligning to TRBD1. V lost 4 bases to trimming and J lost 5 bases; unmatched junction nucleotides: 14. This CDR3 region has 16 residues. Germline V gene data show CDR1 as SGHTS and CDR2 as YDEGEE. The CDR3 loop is CASSGKQGLSGETQYF. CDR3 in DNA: TGTGCCAGCAGCGGGAAACAGGGGCTCTCAGGGGAGACCCAGTACTTC.

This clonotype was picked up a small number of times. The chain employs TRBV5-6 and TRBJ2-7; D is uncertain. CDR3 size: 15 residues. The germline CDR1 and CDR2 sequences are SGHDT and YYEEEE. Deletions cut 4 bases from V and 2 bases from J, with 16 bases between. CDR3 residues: CASSTHPGDPYEQYV. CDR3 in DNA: TGTGCCAGCAGCACCCACCCAGGTGATCCCTACGAGCAGTACGTC.

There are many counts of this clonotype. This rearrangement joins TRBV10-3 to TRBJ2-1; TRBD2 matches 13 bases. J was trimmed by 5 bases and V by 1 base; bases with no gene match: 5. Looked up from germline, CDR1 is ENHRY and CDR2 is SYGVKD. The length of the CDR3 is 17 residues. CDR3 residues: CAISEFPTSGRDNEQFF. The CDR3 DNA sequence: TGTGCCATCAGTGAGTTCCCCACTAGCGGGAGGGACAATGAGCAGTTCTTC.